The clone carrying this T cell receptor (beta chain) was counted between two and nine times. Its target is not known. Germline V gene lookup returns CDR1 SGHTA and CDR2 FQGNSA. The J segment lost 3 bases and the V segment lost 2 bases, leaving 3 bases of the junction unmatched. CDR3 length: 15 amino acids. Each CDR3 protein is one row after TCRdb ran MiXCR on the RT-PCR reads. In the table there are fewer than 600,000 distinct CDR3 sequences, more than 7% of which are singletons. The entry originates in a study of response to subunit inactivated influenza vaccine. Study conclusions and caveats: The authors suggested that few new T cells are recruited per seasonal influenza vaccination.

The receptor comes from a man aged 50 to 69 who received an inactivated influenza vaccine. Here the sequenced sample was PBMCs from blood, taken 23 to 25 months after vaccination. The chain carries TRBV7-2 and TRBJ2-1; 8 nucleotides agree with TRBD2. CDR3 coding DNA: TGTGCCAGCAGCTTATCTAGCGGGTACTACAATGAGCAGTTCTTC. This codes for CASSLSSGYYNEQFF.